These T cell receptor beta chains were read from a single sample in a study of blood T cells in healthy people across ages. MiXCR, applied by TCRdb to the 5' RACE reads, yields one record per CDR3 protein. Of roughly 2 million distinct CDR3 sequences in the sample, roughly 50% were seen once. Sequenced input: blood. Source of these receptors: a woman in her forties in good health. Each CDR3 is given with its conserved first and last residue. The D gene is left open where the match is weak. The listing skips clone size in some rows; elsewhere it reads once, few, many or a size class.

CDR3nt,CDR3aa,v_gene,d_gene,abundance,j_gene
TGTGCCAGCAGCGTACTGGGGGGCAAAACCACAGATACGCAGTATTTT,CASSVLGGKTTDTQYF,TRBV9,-,-,TRBJ2-3
TGTGCCAGCAGACTCCCTATCTCCTACGAGCAGTACTTC,CASRLPISYEQYF,TRBV6-2/TRBV6-3,-,few,TRBJ2-7
TGCAGTGCTAGTAATTTCAGGGGGACAGTTAATGAAAAACTGTTTTTT,CSASNFRGTVNEKLFF,TRBV20-1,TRBD1,-,TRBJ1-4
TGTGCCAGCAGCGTGACCCTCTATGGCTACACCTTC,CASSVTLYGYTF,TRBV7-9,-,-,TRBJ1-2
TGCGCCAGCAGCTTGTATCCCCAAAGACAGGGACGGGAGACCCAGTACTTC,CASSLYPQRQGRETQYF,TRBV5-1,TRBD1,-,TRBJ2-5
TGCAGTGCTAGAGATCGTCTTGCGAACACTGAAGCTTTCTTT,CSARDRLANTEAFF,TRBV20-1,-,-,TRBJ1-1
TGCGCCAGCACGCCGGGACAGGGGATAAACGAGCAGTACTTC,CASTPGQGINEQYF,TRBV4-1,TRBD1,-,TRBJ2-7
TGTGCCAGCAGCGCACACCAAGAGACCCAGTTCTTC,CASSAHQETQFF,TRBV9,-,-,TRBJ2-1
TGTGCCAGCAGCCTTCTCACGGGGGGGCCTAGAAATGAGCAGTTCTTC,CASSLLTGGPRNEQFF,TRBV6-5,TRBD2,few,TRBJ2-1
TGTGCCAGCAGCTTGTCGGGGGTTTGGAATCAGCCCCAGCATTTT,CASSLSGVWNQPQHF,TRBV5-8,-,once,TRBJ1-5
TGTGCCAGCAGTCCCCAACCGGGACTAGCGGCTACAGATACGCAGTATTTT,CASSPQPGLAATDTQYF,TRBV6-6,TRBD2,few,TRBJ2-3
TGTGCCAGCAGTTACTCCTTTGGGACGAGGGTATACACCGGGGAGCTGTTTTTT,CASSYSFGTRVYTGELFF,TRBV6-2/TRBV6-3,-,-,TRBJ2-2
TGTGCCAGCAGTGAGGGGGCGGCTAGCGGACGAGTCACAGATACGCAGTATTTT,CASSEGAASGRVTDTQYF,TRBV25-1,-,-,TRBJ2-3
TGTGCCAGCACCAACCAGAAATTTCAAGAGACCCAGTACTTC,CASTNQKFQETQYF,TRBV6-6,-,once,TRBJ2-5
TGTGCCAGCCTTTCCCTGGGGACGGACTATGGCTACACCTTC,CASLSLGTDYGYTF,TRBV2,-,-,TRBJ1-2
TGTGCCAGCAGCCAAGATCTTGCGGCGGGGTCCGGAGATACGCAGTATTTT,CASSQDLAAGSGDTQYF,TRBV3-1,-,-,TRBJ2-3
TGTGCCAGCAGTTCCATCGGGGGCCTTAATGAAAAACTGTTTTTT,CASSSIGGLNEKLFF,TRBV28,-,once,TRBJ1-4
TGCAGTGCCGGCTTTTCTAGCACAGATACGCAGTATTTT,CSAGFSSTDTQYF,TRBV20-1,-,-,TRBJ2-3
TGTGCCAGCAGACCACTACAGGGCCCCCAGTACTTC,CASRPLQGPQYF,TRBV6-2/TRBV6-3,-,-,TRBJ2-5
TGTGCCAGCAATGGAGACAGACTGAACACTGAAGCTTTCTTT,CASNGDRLNTEAFF,TRBV27,-,few,TRBJ1-1
TGCGGCCCCAAGGGACTAGACACAGATACGCAGTATTTT,CGPKGLDTDTQYF,TRBV20-1,TRBD2,-,TRBJ2-3
TGTGCCAGCAGTTTTGTTTTAGCGGGGGAAAACACAGATACGCAGTATTTT,CASSFVLAGENTDTQYF,TRBV28,TRBD2,-,TRBJ2-3
TGCGCCAGCAGCCAAACTCTAGCGGGGGCCCAGGGAGATACGCAGTATTTT,CASSQTLAGAQGDTQYF,TRBV4-3,TRBD2,-,TRBJ2-3
TGTGCCAGCAGCTCGCCGCCGGGGTATGGCTACACCTTC,CASSSPPGYGYTF,TRBV11-1,-,few,TRBJ1-2
TGCAGTGCTTTCGGGGGCGTCACTGAAGCTTTCTTT,CSAFGGVTEAFF,TRBV20-1,-,-,TRBJ1-1
TGTGCCAGTCGGTGGTCTGGCACAGATACGCAGTATTTT,CASRWSGTDTQYF,TRBV3-1,-,few,TRBJ2-3
TGTGCCAGCAGCGTAGCGCAACAATTTAATTCACCCCTCCACTTT,CASSVAQQFNSPLHF,TRBV9,-,-,TRBJ1-6
TGTGCCAGCAGTTTATCTGACGGCCCCTTGGCTACGCAGTATTTT,CASSLSDGPLATQYF,TRBV27,-,-,TRBJ2-3
TGTGCCAGCAGCCAAGATAGGGGAGTCGGGAACACTGAAGCTTTCTTT,CASSQDRGVGNTEAFF,TRBV14,-,few,TRBJ1-1
TGTGCCACCAGTCGAAGGACTAGCGGGGTTAGGGACAATGAGCAGTTCTTC,CATSRRTSGVRDNEQFF,TRBV24-1,TRBD2,-,TRBJ2-1
TGCAGTGCTAGAGATGCAGGAGGTGCAGAGACCCAGTACTTC,CSARDAGGAETQYF,TRBV20-1,-,-,TRBJ2-5
TGTGCCAGCAGCCCGACTAGGCAGGGTTTGGGGACCCAGTACTTC,CASSPTRQGLGTQYF,TRBV7-3,-,few,TRBJ2-5
TGCAGTGCTAGTCCGCCCACAGGGAGTGACTACGGCTACACCTTC,CSASPPTGSDYGYTF,TRBV20-1,-,-,TRBJ1-2
TGCAGCGTTGAGGGGGTGGACGGCACAGATACGCAGTATTTT,CSVEGVDGTDTQYF,TRBV29-1,-,-,TRBJ2-3
TGCGCCAGCAGCCAAGTTCGAGGTGGTGAAGCGACAGAGACCCAGTACTTC,CASSQVRGGEATETQYF,TRBV4-1,-,-,TRBJ2-5
TGTGCCAGCACGCCACATAGCCTCCAAGAGACCCAGTACTTC,CASTPHSLQETQYF,TRBV12-3/TRBV12-4,-,-,TRBJ2-5
TGTGCCAGCAGTTTTATGGAAATAACAGGGTTGAATGGTGAGCAGTACTTC,CASSFMEITGLNGEQYF,TRBV27,-,-,TRBJ2-5